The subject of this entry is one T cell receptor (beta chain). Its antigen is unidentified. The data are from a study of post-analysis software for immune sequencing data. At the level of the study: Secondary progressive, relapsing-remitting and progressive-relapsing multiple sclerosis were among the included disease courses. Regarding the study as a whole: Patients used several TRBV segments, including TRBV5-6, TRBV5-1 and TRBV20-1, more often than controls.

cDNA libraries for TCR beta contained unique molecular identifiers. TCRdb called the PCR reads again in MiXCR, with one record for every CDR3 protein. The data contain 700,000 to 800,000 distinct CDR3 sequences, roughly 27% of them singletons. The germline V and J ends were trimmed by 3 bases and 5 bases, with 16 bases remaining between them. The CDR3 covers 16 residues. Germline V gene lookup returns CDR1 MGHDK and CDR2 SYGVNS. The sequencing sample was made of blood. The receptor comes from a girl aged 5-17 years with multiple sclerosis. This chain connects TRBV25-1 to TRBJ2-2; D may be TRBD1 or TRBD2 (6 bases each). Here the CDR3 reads CASSESNQGRTGELFF. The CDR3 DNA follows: TGTGCCAGCAGTGAGTCAAACCAGGGGAGGACCGGGGAGCTGTTTTTT.